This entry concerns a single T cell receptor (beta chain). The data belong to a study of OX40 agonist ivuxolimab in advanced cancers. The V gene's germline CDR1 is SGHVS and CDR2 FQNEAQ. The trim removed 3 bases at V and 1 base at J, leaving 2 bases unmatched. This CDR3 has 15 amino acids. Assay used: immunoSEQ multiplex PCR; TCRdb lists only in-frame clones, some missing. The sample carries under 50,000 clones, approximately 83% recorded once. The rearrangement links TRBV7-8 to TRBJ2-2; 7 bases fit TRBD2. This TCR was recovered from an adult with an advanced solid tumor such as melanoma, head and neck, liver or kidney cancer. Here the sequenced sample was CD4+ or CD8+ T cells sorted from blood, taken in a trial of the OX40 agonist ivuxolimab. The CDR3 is CASSLSGMNTGELFF. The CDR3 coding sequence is TGTGCCAGCAGCTTGAGCGGGATGAACACCGGGGAGCTGTTTTTT.